This T cell receptor beta chain was recovered during a study of cytomegalovirus exposure and HLA in healthy donors. Between the trimmed V and J ends, which lost 9 bases and 2 bases, there was a span of 12 bases. Germline CDR1 SGHRS, CDR2 YFSETQ. The CDR3 spans 14 residues. Generated by immunoSEQ multiplex PCR, the TCRdb table keeps only in-frame clones and is missing some. The repertoire has over 100,000 clones, nearly 90% of them found once; the top ten carry 1% to 1.5%. In regard to this clone: Its antigen remains unknown.

Among the roughly 110 subjects of the validation cohort, separate from the approximately 700-subject first cohort, were the donors. Study-wide results and caveats: Under in vitro conditions, a few CMV-associated chains were confirmed as specific for CMV antigens. Rarity characterized most TCR sequences, yet some public TCRs appeared in many donors.

The chain recombines TRBV5-1 with TRBJ2-6; tentative D call: TRBD2 (5 bases). Material: PBMCs. The receptor comes from a woman between 18 and 29 years old in good health and CMV-seronegative. DNA for the CDR3: TGCGCCACCCGAGCGGAGACTGGGGCCAACGTCCTGACTTTC. This encodes CATRAETGANVLTF.